Shown below are 4 T cell receptor beta chains from a single sample sequenced in a study of T cell repertoires in cytomegalovirus infection. TCRdb called the reads again in MiXCR, with one record for every CDR3 protein. The sample yields about 400,000 distinct CDR3 sequences, 15% to 20% seen once. The sequenced sample was PBMCs. Receptors originate from a human donor in good health (CMV status not recorded). Some clones in this sample may be carry-over from other donors' samples.

The chain links TRBV12-3 or TRBV12-4 to TRBJ2-4; weak D call: TRBD2 (6 bases). This CDR3 is 14 amino acids long. V lost 3 bases and J lost 6, with 12 bases in between. The DNA for the CDR3 is TGTGCCAGCAGTTTTAGTGTGGGGGGAAACATTCAGTACTTC. Protein sequence: CASSFSVGGNIQYF.

This clonotype appeared many times. The V gene is TRBV7-2, the J gene TRBJ1-5, with no clear D. CDR3 length: 13 residues. Trimming pared 2 bases from V and 8 bases from J, leaving 10 bases between. Germline V gives CDR1 SGHTA, CDR2 FQGNSA. CDR3 DNA sequence: TGTGCCAGCAGCTTATCCGGTCCGGAGCCCCAGCATTTT. This codes for CASSLSGPEPQHF.

This clonotype was picked up many times. The chain couples TRBV7-8 to TRBJ2-7; TRBD1 or TRBD2 may be the D gene (5 bases each). With 1 base removed from V and 7 bases from J, the gap between germline ends came to 14 bases. The CDR3 loop spans 14 amino acids. The V gene's germline CDR1 is SGHVS and CDR2 FQNEAQ. As DNA, the CDR3 is TGTGCCAGCAGCTTAGTCGGGGCTGTAAGGGAGCAGTACTTC. Its translation is CASSLVGAVREQYF.

This chain uses TRBV6-2 or TRBV6-3 with TRBJ1-1; 8 nucleotides align to TRBD1. Trimming cost V 5 bases and J 3 bases; bases outside gene matches: 8. Germline loops: CDR1 MNHEY, CDR2 SVGEGT. The CDR3 runs 15 residues. This CDR3 reads CASSTRGRGDTEAFF. CDR3 DNA: TGTGCCAGCAGTACCAGGGGGCGCGGGGACACTGAAGCTTTCTTT.